A few counts support the clone carrying this T cell receptor (beta chain). These data are taken from a study of chemoradiotherapy in HPV16-positive cancers. The repertoire was sequenced with immunoSEQ multiplex PCR; TCRdb's copy has only in-frame clones and lacks some. The table includes 1,500 to 2,000 clones, roughly 70% detected once. The V end lost 7 bases, the J end lost 3 bases, and 9 bases lay between the germline ends. The CDR3 is 11 residues long. Germline V gene lookup returns CDR1 SQVTM and CDR2 ANQGSEA. The source is a human donor with HPV-associated anogenital cancer. The chain has TRBV29-1 and TRBJ1-2, with D unresolved. Here the sequenced sample was tumor tissue, taken from a patient who underwent chemoradiotherapy. The DNA for the CDR3 is TGCAGCGCCCGAGGAGACTATGGCTACACCTTC. It is translated as CSARGDYGYTF.